This TCR beta chain was sequenced for a study of shared clonotypes between healthy human individuals (dated by TCRdb to about 2020). For the study in its entirety: A couple of women and a few men aged 18 to 49 years were included in the cohort. For each donor, CD4 naive and CD4 memory were each run on three plates, CD8 naive on two plates, and CD8 memory on one plate. To estimate repertoire size and how much clonotypes are shared between individuals, the study performed deep sequencing of blood TCR repertoires from five healthy adults. Different laboratories and diverse techniques were used to prepare libraries and sequence TCR repertoires, to increase sequencing depth and limit assay-specific biases. Per donor, leukapheresis produced somewhere between about 0.94 and 9 billion PBMCs.

Points the paper makes about the study in general: Larger estimated clonotype richness was generally found for naive subsets than for memory subsets. Compared with non-shared clonotypes, clonotypes shared by all four sorted-subset donors had higher generation probabilities. Sharing across a handful of donors was observed for 4.5% to 6.5% of naive CD4, under 4% of naive CD8, 2% to 2.5% of memory CD4, and roughly 0.43% of memory CD8 clonotypes. Only blood was sampled, and tissue TCR repertoires likely differ from those in blood. The small number of donors limited the genetic and exposure-history diversity represented. Incomplete sequencing was indicated by rarefaction of sorted-subset datasets, despite the large sequencing depth. Based on pairwise subsampling, the degree of clonotype sharing among donors was expected to be affected by sequencing depth.

TCR CDR3 regions were amplified from genomic DNA by multiplex PCR using the deep immunoSEQ assay. Genomic DNA extracted from each cell subset was distributed evenly over all wells of several immunoSEQ 96-well plates, and each plate served as one replicate. For sorted subsets, each replicate PCR was loaded with approximately 190 ng genomic DNA, equivalent to 25,000 to 35,000 T cell genomes. Purified libraries were measured with a Qubit 3.0 fluorometer, size-checked on a Bioanalyzer 2100, and measured again with the KAPA Library Quantification kit. Each immunoSEQ 96-well plate was sequenced on its own single-read 150-cycle Illumina NextSeq 550 flow cell. The study's processing was this. Because only junctional sequences without quality scores were contained in the immunoSEQ output, filtering matching that applied to full-length reads could not be performed. Sequences were annotated with PyIR, a Python wrapper for IgBLAST v1.9, using IMGT germline references to assign V/J genes and CDR3. Reads with weak V/J assignments (E-value above 1e-6), missing CDR3, stop codons, out-of-frame junctions, or ambiguous translated residues were removed. A V3J clonotype was defined by an identical inferred V gene, J gene, and CDR3 amino acid sequence. The percentage overlap between two repertoires was calculated by dividing the number of shared unique clonotypes by the size of the smaller repertoire. RTK rarefaction, the Chao1 estimator, and Recon v2.1 estimates of unobserved clonotypes were used to assess repertoire richness. Generation probabilities for all TCRbeta clonotypes obtained by the gDNA method from a handful of donors were computed using OLGA. The source is immuneACCESS, and TCRdb retained only in-frame sequences with V and J called. Part of the clones is not carried over; for the studies checked, unresolved V genes explain less than half of this, and the remainder is unexplained. The V and J calls and clone size are taken from that table; D and trimming were inferred from the DNA. The sample data list over a million clones, and roughly 96% of these were observed just once. The ten top clones hold roughly 1.2% of the sample.

Donors were healthy HIV-negative adults with no recently reported acute infections or vaccinations. All donors were Caucasian adults living in Nashville, Tennessee, USA. CD4+ T cells were enriched by magnetic negative selection; naive cells were then positively selected on CD45RA, and the negative fraction formed the memory subset. Blood was obtained by leukapheresis, after which PBMCs were separated by Ficoll-Histopaque density gradient centrifugation and cryopreserved in liquid nitrogen vapor phase. Analytical flow cytometry was used to check the purity and quantity of each magnetically sorted T cell population. Genomic DNA was isolated from every sorted fraction and measured by UV absorbance on a Nanodrop 2000c. Including cysteine and phenylalanine, the CDR3 has 17 amino acids. The retained sequence is limited to the CDR3, 51 bases, with the frame set at the first base. Per the germline V gene (reference sequence), WNHNN is the CDR1 and SYGVQD is the CDR2. V trim: 4 bases; J trim: 3 bases; unmatched bases: 7.

With respect to this clone: The clone's antigen remains unknown. Nothing much larger sits one base from this clone, and base qualities are not available.

Recombination joined TRBV10-1 with TRBJ2-1, with 12 bases in between that match TRBD2. This TCR was sampled from a man aged 30-40 years in good health. Sequencing input: naive CD4+ T cells sorted from blood. In the paper's terms, the cell subset or site label means: CD45RA+ positively selected. For the CDR3, the sequence is CASSGTSGTWGYNEQFF. The nucleotides are TGCGCCAGCAGTGGGACTAGCGGGACCTGGGGCTACAATGAGCAGTTCTTC.